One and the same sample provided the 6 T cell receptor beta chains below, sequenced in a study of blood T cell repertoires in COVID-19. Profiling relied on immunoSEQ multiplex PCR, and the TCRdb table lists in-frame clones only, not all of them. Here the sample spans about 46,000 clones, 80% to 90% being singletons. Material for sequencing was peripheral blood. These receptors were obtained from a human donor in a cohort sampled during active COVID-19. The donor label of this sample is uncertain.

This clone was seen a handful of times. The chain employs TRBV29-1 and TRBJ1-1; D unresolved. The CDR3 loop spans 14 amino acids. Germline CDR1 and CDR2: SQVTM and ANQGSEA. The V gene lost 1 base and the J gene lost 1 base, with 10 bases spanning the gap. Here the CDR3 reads CSVEGRVANTEAFF. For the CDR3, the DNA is TGCAGCGTTGAAGGGCGGGTAGCGAACACTGAAGCTTTCTTT.

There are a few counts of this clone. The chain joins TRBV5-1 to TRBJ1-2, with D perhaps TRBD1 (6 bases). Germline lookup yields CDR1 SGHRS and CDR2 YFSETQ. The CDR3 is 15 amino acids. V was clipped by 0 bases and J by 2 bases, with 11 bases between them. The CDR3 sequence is CASSLDGQTNYGYTF. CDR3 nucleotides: TGCGCCAGCAGCTTGGACGGACAGACCAACTATGGCTACACCTTC.

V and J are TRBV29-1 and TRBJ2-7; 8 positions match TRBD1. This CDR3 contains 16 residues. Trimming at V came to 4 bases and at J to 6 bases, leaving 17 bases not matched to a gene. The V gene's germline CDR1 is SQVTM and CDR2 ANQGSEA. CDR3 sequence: CSVGGQVSLDNGEQYF. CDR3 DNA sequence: TGCAGCGTTGGGGGACAGGTTTCTCTAGATAACGGCGAGCAGTACTTC.

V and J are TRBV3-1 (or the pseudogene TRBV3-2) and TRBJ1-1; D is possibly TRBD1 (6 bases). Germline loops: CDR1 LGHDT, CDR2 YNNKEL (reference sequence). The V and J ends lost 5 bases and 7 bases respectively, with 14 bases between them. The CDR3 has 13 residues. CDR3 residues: CASSSYRAGEAFF. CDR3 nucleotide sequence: TGTGCCAGCAGCTCGTACAGGGCCGGTGAAGCTTTCTTT.

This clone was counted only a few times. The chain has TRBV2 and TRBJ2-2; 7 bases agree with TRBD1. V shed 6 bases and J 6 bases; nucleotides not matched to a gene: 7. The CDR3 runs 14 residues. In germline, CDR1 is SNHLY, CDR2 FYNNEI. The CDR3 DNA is TGTGCCAGCAGGCTGTTTGGACAGGCCGGGGAGCTGTTTTTT. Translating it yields CASRLFGQAGELFF.

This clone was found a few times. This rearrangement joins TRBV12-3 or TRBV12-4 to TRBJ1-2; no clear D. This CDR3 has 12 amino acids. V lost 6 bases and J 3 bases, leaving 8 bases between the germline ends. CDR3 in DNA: TGTGCCAGCAGCCTTCAGTACTATGGCTACACCTTC. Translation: CASSLQYYGYTF.